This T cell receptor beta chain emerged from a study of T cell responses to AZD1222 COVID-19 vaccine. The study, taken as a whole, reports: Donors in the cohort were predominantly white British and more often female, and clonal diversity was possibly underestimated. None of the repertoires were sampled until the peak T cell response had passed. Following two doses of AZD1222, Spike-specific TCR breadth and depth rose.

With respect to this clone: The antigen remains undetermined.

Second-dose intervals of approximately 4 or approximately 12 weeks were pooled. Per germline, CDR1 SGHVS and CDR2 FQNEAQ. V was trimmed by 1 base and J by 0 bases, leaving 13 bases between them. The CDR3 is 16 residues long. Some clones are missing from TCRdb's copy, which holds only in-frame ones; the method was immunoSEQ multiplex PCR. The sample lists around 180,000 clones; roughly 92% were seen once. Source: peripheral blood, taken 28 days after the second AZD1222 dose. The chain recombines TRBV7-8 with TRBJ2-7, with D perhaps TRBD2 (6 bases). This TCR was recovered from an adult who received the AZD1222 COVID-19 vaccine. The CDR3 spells CASSLGGGGSSYEQYF. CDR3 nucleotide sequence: TGTGCCAGCAGCTTAGGTGGGGGAGGAAGCTCCTACGAGCAGTACTTC.